The present T cell receptor beta chain was sequenced within a study of blood T cell repertoires in COVID-19. Study-level information: PBMCs, B-cell-depleted T cells, or T cells were the source of the cDNA or gDNA that made up the material.

Method: immunoSEQ multiplex PCR; TCRdb's copy keeps in-frame clones and lacks some. The repertoire holds about 220,000 clones, with under 90% as singletons. The sequenced sample consisted of peripheral blood. This receptor was obtained from a woman older than 75 with acute or convalescent COVID-19.

DNA of the CDR3: TGTGCCATCAGTGAGTCAATGGCGGGGGCCTATGGCTACACCTTC. Its translation: CAISESMAGAYGYTF. J is TRBJ1-2 and V is TRBV10-3, with TRBD1 as a possible D gene (6 bases). Trimming cost V 0 bases and J 4 bases, with 12 bases left between them. CDR3 length: 15 residues. Per the germline V gene, CDR1 is ENHRY and CDR2 is SYGVKD.